These 22 T cell receptor beta chains were sequenced from one sample in a study of T cells in women clearing cervical HPV infection. Data came from immunoSEQ multiplex PCR; TCRdb stores just in-frame clones and leaves some out. The sample yields roughly 23,000 clones, of which the top ten take up 4% to 5.5%. The sequencing sample was made of blood buffy coat. The receptor source for this set is a woman between 18 and 70 years old with a cervical HPV16 infection that either progressed to CIN3+ or cleared (not recorded which).

A note on this clone: The read gets to within 3 residues of the CDR3 end, and the germline J gene fills in the rest. V and J are TRBV30 and TRBJ1-1; the D is unclear. The CDR3 is 13 residues long. Germline V gene lookup returns CDR1 GTSNPN and CDR2 SVGIG (reference sequence). The CDR3: CAGSSGSTDTAFF. The DNA read from the CDR3 is TGTGCCGGAAGTAGCGGGAGCACAGATACG.

Remarks on this clone: The CDR3 end lies 3 residues beyond the end of the read and is filled in from the germline J gene. The chain recombines TRBV7-9 with TRBJ1-2, with 7 bases lining up with TRBD1. The V segment lost 1 base and the J segment 6 bases; nucleotides outside the gene matches: 5. This CDR3 comprises 14 residues. Germline lookup yields CDR1 SEHNR and CDR2 FQNEAQ (reference sequence). The CDR3 is CASSLGNRGDGYTF. The sequenced part of the CDR3 DNA is TGTGCCAGCAGCTTAGGTAACAGGGGTGATGGC.

About this clone: The observed sequence ends 3 residues before the CDR3 terminus, with the missing tail filled in from the germline J gene. This chain uses TRBV5-1 with TRBJ2-7; TRBD1 is a possible D gene (5 bases). Germline loops: CDR1 SGHRS, CDR2 YFSETQ. The CDR3 is 14 residues long. The V end lost 3 bases, the J end lost 0 bases, and 10 bases lay between the germline ends. CDR3 bases read: TGCGCCAGCAGCTCCCAGGGAAGCTCCTACGAG. It specifies CASSSQGSSYE. The CDR3 reads in full as CASSSQGSSYEQYF.

About this clone: The observed sequence ends 3 residues before the CDR3 terminus, with the missing tail filled in from the germline J gene. This chain connects TRBV7-3 to TRBJ2-1, with TRBD1 identical over 7 bases. This CDR3 spans 15 amino acids. Germline-derived CDR1 and CDR2 are SGHTA and FQGTGA. The V and J ends lost 5 bases and 7 bases, in that order; junction bases with no gene match: 11. Partial CDR3 DNA: TGTGCCAGCAGCAAAGGGGACAGCACACGTAATGAG. Protein product: CASSKGDSTRNE. The CDR3 reads in full as CASSKGDSTRNEQFF.

Turning to this clone: The junction departs from the called germline gene at one end, perhaps through a read error. Coverage ceases 3 residues before the CDR3 finishes, and the germline J gene fills in the end. Other DNA sequences in the same sample also yield this CDR3. V gene TRBV7-3 combines with J gene TRBJ1-3; D may be TRBD1 (6 bases). The CDR3 is 15 residues long. CDR1 is SGHTA, CDR2 FQGTGA, per germline. The chain's CDR3 is CASSLTSGAGNTIYF. The CDR3 bases that were read are TGTGCCAGCAGCTTAACTTCAGGGGCTGGAAACACT.

Note on this clone: The read stops 3 residues short of the end of the CDR3; the missing end is completed from the germline J gene. The V gene is TRBV5-3, the J gene TRBJ2-1; TRBD2 aligns across 13 bases. TRBV5-3 is filed as an ORF, its function uncertain. The trim removed 0 bases at V and 1 base at J, leaving 4 bases unmatched. The CDR3 is 18 amino acids. The covered CDR3 bases are TGTGCCAGAAGCTTGGCGTTGACTAGCGGGAGGTCCTACAATGAG. Translating gives CARSLALTSGRSYNE. The whole CDR3 reads CARSLALTSGRSYNEQFF.

As for this clone: The CDR3 extends 3 residues past the end of the read, so its final part is completed from the germline J gene. This rearrangement joins TRBV5-1 to TRBJ2-3, with 8 bases fitting TRBD2. CDR1 and CDR2 (germline): SGHRS, YFSETQ. The CDR3 length is 15 residues. V shed 4 bases and J 2 bases; nucleotides not matched to a gene: 6. CDR3 DNA, as far as it was read: TGCGCCAGCAGCGGCCAGCGGGGGTACACAGATACG. As protein: CASSGQRGYTDT. The entire CDR3 protein reads CASSGQRGYTDTQYF.

CDR3 sequence: CASSLRNKETQYF. The covered CDR3 bases are TGTGCCAGCAGCTTGCGGAACAAAGAGACC. The rearrangement uses TRBV11-2 and TRBJ2-5, with unresolved D. The observed sequence ends 3 residues before the CDR3 terminus, with the missing tail filled in from the germline J gene. Between the trimmed V and J ends, which lost 3 bases and 3 bases, there was a span of 8 bases. CDR1 is SGHAT, CDR2 FQNNGV, per germline. This CDR3 is 13 amino acids long. Supplemented by reference TRBV11-2 and TRBJ2-5, the full variable domain reads EAGVAQSPRYKIIEKRQSVAFWCNPISGHATLYWYQQILGQGPKLLIQFQNNGVVDDSQLPKDRFSAERLKGVDSTLKIQPAKLEDSAVYLCASSLRNKETQYFGPGTRLLVL.

On this clone: The CDR3 is cut off 3 residues early in the read; its end comes from the germline J gene. The chain recombines TRBV5-1 with TRBJ1-4; the match to TRBD1 covers 9 bases. The germline CDR1 and CDR2 sequences are SGHRS and YFSETQ. J was trimmed by 8 bases and V by 2 bases; bases with no gene match: 7. The CDR3 runs to 15 residues. The CDR3 bases that were read are TGCGCCAGCAGCTTCCGGACAGGGGAAGGGGAAAAA. Amino acid sequence: CASSFRTGEGEK. The entire CDR3 is CASSFRTGEGEKLFF.

For this clone: Sequencing ends 3 residues short of the CDR3 end; the germline J gene provides the rest. The chain couples TRBV29-1 to TRBJ2-5; D is perhaps TRBD1 (5 bases). From germline, CDR1 is SQVTM and CDR2 ANQGSEA. V shed 0 bases and J shed 0 bases, with 8 bases lying between them. The CDR3 is 14 amino acids. CDR3 DNA (partial): TGCAGCGTTGAAGATCGCAGGGACCAAGAGACC. This codes for CSVEDRRDQET. The whole CDR3 protein is CSVEDRRDQETQYF.

Concerning this clone: The read halts 3 residues ahead of the CDR3 end, with the missing end drawn from the germline J gene. V usage is TRBV7-6 and J usage is TRBJ2-2; perhaps TRBD1 as D (5 bases). V was pared by 5 bases and J by 4 bases, with 20 bases between. The CDR3 length is 17 residues. CDR1 and CDR2 (germline): SGHVS, FNYEAQ. CDR3 bases read: TGTGCCAGCAGCCCCACCCAGGGCCCTGTTCCCACCGGGGAG. Amino acid sequence: CASSPTQGPVPTGE. The complete CDR3 protein is CASSPTQGPVPTGELFF.

For this clone: The sequenced fragment ends 3 residues before the CDR3 boundary, so the rest is inferred from the germline J gene. The chain employs TRBV11-2 and TRBJ1-6; D gene uncertain. The CDR3 sequence is 14 residues long. Germline CDR1 is SGHAT and CDR2 is FQNNGV. Trimming left V 4 bases short and J 7 bases short, with 11 bases between. The part of the CDR3 DNA that was read is TGTGCCAGCAGCTCATTTGCGCTGAATTCACCC. Its translation is CASSSFALNSP. The complete CDR3 sequence is CASSSFALNSPLHF.

As regards this clone: The sequence runs out 3 residues before the end of the CDR3; the remainder is reconstructed from the germline J gene. The chain combines TRBV7-6 with TRBJ1-2; the match to TRBD1 covers 7 bases. This CDR3 comprises 13 residues. The ends lost 2 bases at V and 4 bases at J; junction bases unmatched: 1. Per the germline V gene, CDR1 is SGHVS and CDR2 is FNYEAQ. Partial CDR3 DNA: TGTGCCAGCAGCTTACGGGACAGCTATGGC. As protein: CASSLRDSYG. The CDR3, in full, reads CASSLRDSYGYTF.

Notes on this clone: The read ends 3 residues before the CDR3 terminus; that terminus is restored from the germline J gene. The chain uses TRBV7-2 and TRBJ2-7; TRBD1 might be the D (5 bases). Trimming took off 5 bases at V and 2 bases at J, with 13 bases between the two ends. Looked up from germline, CDR1 is SGHTA and CDR2 is FQGNSA. The CDR3 extends over 14 amino acids. Incomplete CDR3 DNA: TGTGCCAGCAGCCGGACATCCCCGCCCTACGAG. Protein sequence: CASSRTSPPYE. The full CDR3 sequence reads CASSRTSPPYEQYF. The whole variable domain, remainder taken from reference TRBV7-2 and TRBJ2-7, is GAGVSQSPSNKVTEKGKDVELRCDPISGHTALYWYRQSLGQGLEFLIYFQGNSAPDKSGLPSDRFSAERTGGSVSTLTIQRTQQEDSAVYLCASSRTSPPYEQYFGPGTRLTVT.

Remarks on this clone: The read falls 3 residues short of the CDR3 end, and the missing part is taken from the germline J gene. The chain has TRBV18 and TRBJ2-4; 11 bases align to TRBD1. Germline CDR1 is KGHSH and CDR2 is LQKENI. This CDR3 has 14 residues. The CDR3 bases that were read are TGTGCCAGCTCACTGGACAGGGGGCTACGTGGT. It encodes CASSLDRGLRG. The CDR3 as a whole reads CASSLDRGLRGQYF.

Remarks on this clone: The read terminates 3 residues before the CDR3 end, so the remaining end is supplied by the germline J gene. Other DNA sequences in the sample encode the same CDR3. The rearrangement links TRBV20-1 to TRBJ2-5, with no clear D. V was pared by 5 bases and J by 5 bases, with 6 bases between. The CDR3 loop spans 10 amino acids. CDR1 and CDR2 from the germline V gene are DFQATT and SNEGSKA (reference sequence). CDR3 DNA, as far as it was read: TGCAGTGCTGGCGGCGAGACC. Protein: CSAGGET. The whole CDR3 is CSAGGETQYF.

Turning to this clone: The read ends 3 residues early relative to the CDR3; the germline J gene fills the gap. Other DNA sequences in this specimen translate into the identical CDR3. The chain is built from TRBV5-4 and TRBJ2-7, with D possibly being TRBD1 (5 bases). The V gene's germline CDR1 is SGHNT and CDR2 YYREEE (reference sequence). Trimming pared 3 bases from V and 5 bases from J, leaving 12 bases between. This CDR3 has 13 amino acids. The DNA read from the CDR3 is TGTGCCAGCAGCTCAGACAGAGGCGACGAG. Translating it yields CASSSDRGDE. The whole CDR3 sequence is CASSSDRGDEQYF.

CDR3 DNA, as far as it was read: TGTGCCAGCAGCCAAGATGGTAGGAGGGGGTCCATCTACGAG. Translation: CASSQDGRRGSIYE. The whole CDR3 protein reads CASSQDGRRGSIYEQYF. This chain joins TRBV4-2 and TRBJ2-7; D may be TRBD1 or TRBD2 (6 bases each). The missing CDR3 end, 3 residues past where the read stops, is filled in from the germline J gene. Germline CDR1 reads LGHNA; CDR2 reads YNFKEQ. Trimming cost V 0 bases and J 3 bases, with 18 bases left between them. The CDR3 spans 17 residues.

Of note for this clone: Germline is not matched at one junction end, which may reflect a read error. The read gets to within 3 residues of the CDR3 end, and the germline J gene fills in the rest. This chain connects TRBV7-7 to TRBJ2-3; 9 bases line up with TRBD1. The CDR3 extends over 14 amino acids. From germline, CDR1 is SSHAT and CDR2 FNYEAQ (reference sequence). This CDR3 is CASSQDRGGEAQYF. The CDR3 DNA, read in part, is TGTGCTAGCAGTCAGGACAGGGGAGGCGAGGCG. The complete variable domain, with remaining parts taken from reference TRBV7-7 and TRBJ2-3, reads GAGVSQSPRYKVTKRGQDVTLRCDPISSHATLYWYQQALGQGPEFLTYFNYEAQPDKSGLPSDRFSAERPEGSISTLTIQRTEQRDSAMYRCASSQDRGGEAQYFGPGTRLTVL.

For this clone: The read terminates 3 residues before the CDR3 end, so the remaining end is supplied by the germline J gene. The V and J genes are TRBV19 and TRBJ2-5, with 13 bases that match TRBD2. Germline trimming cut 2 bases from V and 1 base from J; bases unmatched to any gene: 7. Germline values: CDR1 LNHDA, CDR2 SQIVND (reference sequence). The CDR3 is made up of 18 amino acids. The covered CDR3 bases are TGTGCCAGTAGTATACGGACTAGCGGGAGCGTGGGCCAAGAGACC. Protein sequence: CASSIRTSGSVGQET. The whole CDR3 protein is CASSIRTSGSVGQETQYF.

The CDR3 bases that were read are TGCAGTGCTAACGAACAGGGCCCATCCTTTAATCAGCCC. As protein: CSANEQGPSFNQP. The whole CDR3 protein reads CSANEQGPSFNQPQHF. The genes are TRBV20-1 and TRBJ1-5; D perhaps matches TRBD1 (6 bases). Read data end 3 residues before the CDR3 end; the end is taken from the germline J gene. The CDR3 length is 16 residues. V lost 4 bases to trimming and J lost 4 bases, with 20 bases between them. Germline-derived CDR1 and CDR2 are DFQATT and SNEGSKA (reference sequence).

Notes on this clone: The read finishes 3 residues shy of the CDR3 end, and the germline J gene is used to complete it. The chain carries TRBV20-1 and TRBJ1-1, with 7 bases matching TRBD1. CDR1 and CDR2 from the germline V gene are DFQATT and SNEGSKA (reference sequence). The CDR3 consists of 12 residues. With V trimmed by 5 bases and J by 3 bases, 3 bases remained unmatched. The part of the CDR3 DNA that was read is TGCAGTGCTCAAAGGGGGCACACTGAA. As protein: CSAQRGHTE. In full, the CDR3 reads CSAQRGHTEAFF.